Presented here are 31 T cell receptor beta chains from one specimen sequenced in a study of human T cells and chemical hapten exposure (dated by TCRdb to about 2021). The library was obtained by RACE. Sequencing took place on a NextSeq 500. Through fastp at Q25 and MiXCR, TCRdb rebuilt clones from the public reads, retaining in-frame beta chains. CDR3 protein duplicates are merged, each entry listing the most common genes and DNA. This sample is represented by about 350,000 distinct CDR3 sequences; about 5.4% of them were singletons. The ten largest clones take up approximately 8.2% of the sample. Read against the paper, the sample's time point label means: pre-sensitization, week 0. What the treatment or condition label conveys for this sample: therapeutic diphenylcyclopropenone sensitization with weekly scalp DPC. The source material was whole blood, sampled in connection with sensitization to the hapten diphenylcyclopropenone (DPC). Source of these receptors: a woman aged 18-29 years with alopecia areata. Some clones in this sample may be carry-over from other donors' samples.

This clonotype occurred many times. The gene calls are TRBV4-2 and TRBJ1-6, with 7 bases aligning to TRBD1. This CDR3 is built from 18 residues. Germline V gene sequence: CDR1 LGHNA, CDR2 YNFKEQ. The trim removed 1 base at V and 1 base at J, leaving 7 bases unmatched. CDR3 loop: CASSQVEGARSYNSPLHF. CDR3 coding DNA: TGTGCCAGCAGCCAAGTGGAGGGGGCGCGGTCCTATAATTCACCCCTCCACTTT.

J is TRBJ2-2 and V is TRBV20-1, with TRBD2 matching over 8 bases. Looked up from germline, CDR1 is DFQATT and CDR2 is SNEGSKA (reference sequence). The CDR3 runs 14 residues. Losses at the gene ends were 6 bases for V and 4 bases for J; bases not matched to a gene: 7. The CDR3 is CSAQTSGITGELFF. CDR3 in DNA: TGCAGTGCCCAAACTAGCGGAATCACCGGGGAGCTGTTTTTT.

This clonotype was detected only a few times. The chain joins TRBV20-1 to TRBJ2-3, with TRBD2 matching 10 bases. V lost 5 bases, J lost 10 bases, and 12 bases stayed unmatched. The CDR3 consists of 14 residues. CDR1 is DFQATT and CDR2 is SNEGSKA in the germline V gene (reference sequence). CDR3 in DNA: TGCAGTGCTCACAGCGGGGGGGAAAGTGATCCGCAGTATTTT. Protein sequence: CSAHSGGESDPQYF.

CDR3 region: CAIRPGGIRDEQFF. The CDR3 nucleotides read TGTGCCATCCGTCCGGGGGGGATTCGTGATGAGCAGTTCTTC. The rearrangement joins TRBV24-1 to TRBJ2-1; 8 bases map to TRBD2. Germline V gene sequence: CDR1 KGHDR, CDR2 SFDVKD. V was clipped by 11 bases and J by 8 bases; unmatched bases: 13. The CDR3 contains 14 residues.

V is TRBV20-1 and J is TRBJ2-5; D is perhaps TRBD2 (6 bases). The CDR3 extends over 14 amino acids. V lost 0 bases and J lost 4, with 12 bases in between. Germline CDR1 and CDR2: DFQATT and SNEGSKA (reference sequence). The CDR3 nucleotides read TGCAGTGCTAGAGATACCTGGGGGGTAGAGACCCAGTACTTC. Amino acids: CSARDTWGVETQYF.

This clonotype has a count of ten or more. The chain is built from TRBV5-1 and TRBJ1-1; 7 nucleotides align to TRBD1. Germline V CDR1 and CDR2: SGHRS, YFSETQ. The CDR3 totals 15 residues. The trim removed 5 bases at V and 2 bases at J, leaving 9 bases unmatched. The CDR3 nucleotides are TGCGCCAGCAGGGGACAGACGAACCTTAACACTGAAGCTTTCTTT. This gives the protein CASRGQTNLNTEAFF.

This clonotype was seen a few times. It may be a read error: a sequence one base away is much more abundant. This chain connects TRBV27 to TRBJ1-1; 7 bases map to TRBD1. Trimming cost V 4 bases and J 1 base; bases outside gene matches: 3. This CDR3 comprises 14 residues. CDR1 and CDR2 from the germline V gene are MNHEY and SMNVEV (reference sequence). The CDR3 nucleotides read TGTGCCAGCAGTTCCGGGACAGAGAACACTGAAGCTTTCTTT. Translated, it gives CASSSGTENTEAFF.

The chain employs TRBV5-4 and TRBJ1-2; TRBD1 might be the D (5 bases). The V end was cut by 2 bases, the J end by 7 bases, with 24 bases between. CDR3 length equals 17 residues. Germline loops: CDR1 SGHNT, CDR2 YYREEE (reference sequence). The CDR3 sequence: CASSFRVRDLTGSGYTF. The CDR3 bases are TGTGCCAGCAGCTTCAGAGTCCGGGACCTAACTGGGAGTGGCTACACCTTC.

This clonotype was observed at least ten times. The genes are TRBV18 and TRBJ1-1; 9 bases align to TRBD1. Losses at the gene ends were 0 bases for V and 8 bases for J; bases not matched to a gene: 10. CDR3 length: 16 residues. The germline V gene encodes CDR1 KGHSH and CDR2 LQKENI. The CDR3: CASSPPGGTGRAEAFF. DNA of the CDR3: TGTGCCAGCTCACCACCGGGAGGGACAGGGAGGGCCGAAGCTTTCTTT.

The J gene is TRBJ2-2, the V gene TRBV12-3 or TRBV12-4; 13 bases agree with TRBD2. The ends lost 6 bases at V and 2 bases at J; junction bases unmatched: 6. The CDR3 runs to 17 residues. The CDR3 bases are TGTGCCAGCAGCCGGACTAGCGGGGGCCTCAACACCGGGGAGCTGTTTTTT. Residues: CASSRTSGGLNTGELFF.

This clonotype was picked up many times. The CDR3 sequence: CASSTIAGTDEQYF. The CDR3 nucleotides are TGTGCCAGCAGTACTATCGCAGGGACCGACGAGCAGTACTTC. The chain uses TRBV7-9 and TRBJ2-7; the D gene could be TRBD1 or TRBD2 (5 bases each). There are 14 residues in the CDR3. CDR1 and CDR2 (germline): SEHNR, FQNEAQ (reference sequence). V was shortened by 6 bases and J by 5 bases, with 17 bases between the two germline ends.

This clonotype was seen many times. The V and J genes are TRBV6-5 and TRBJ2-2, with 13 positions matching TRBD2. Unmatched junction bases numbered 4, after V lost 0 bases and J lost 0 bases. The germline CDR1 and CDR2 sequences are MNHEY and SVGAGI. The CDR3 totals 19 residues. CDR3 region: CASSYSRTSGGANTGELFF. DNA of the CDR3: TGTGCCAGCAGTTACTCGAGAACTAGCGGGGGGGCGAACACCGGGGAGCTGTTTTTT.

V and J are TRBV7-8 and TRBJ1-1, with 7 nucleotides matching TRBD1. V trimming: 1 base; J trimming: 5 bases; junction bases outside the gene matches: 7. CDR3 length: 15 residues. Germline V gives CDR1 SGHVS, CDR2 FQNEAQ. CDR3 loop: CASSLEIGGLTEAFF. The CDR3 DNA reads as TGTGCCAGCAGCTTAGAGATAGGGGGCCTGACTGAAGCTTTCTTT.

This clonotype was counted many times. J is TRBJ2-1 and V is TRBV5-1, with 7 bases identical to TRBD2. The length of the CDR3 is 16 residues. Per germline, CDR1 SGHRS and CDR2 YFSETQ. The trim removed 2 bases at V and 5 bases at J, leaving 10 bases unmatched. CDR3 nucleotide sequence: TGCGCCAGCAGCTTCCTGACGGGGGGTTCCAACAATGAGCAGTTCTTC. This codes for CASSFLTGGSNNEQFF.

The chain couples TRBV5-1 to TRBJ2-3; a possible D gene is TRBD2 (7 bases). Germline V CDR1 and CDR2: SGHRS, YFSETQ. The CDR3 runs to 16 residues. V lost 5 bases, J lost 0 bases, and 16 bases lay in between. CDR3 in DNA: TGCGCCAGCAGTCGGGGGCTAGCGGTTAGCACAGATACGCAGTATTTT. Translation: CASSRGLAVSTDTQYF.

This clonotype was detected ten times or more. J is TRBJ1-6 and V is TRBV27; D is undetermined. Germline assignment: CDR1 MNHEY and CDR2 SMNVEV (reference sequence). Trimming stripped 3 bases from V and 8 bases from J, with 11 bases between. The CDR3 is 14 amino acids. The CDR3 loop reads CASSFVFDDSPLHF. CDR3 DNA: TGTGCCAGCAGTTTTGTGTTCGATGATTCACCCCTCCACTTT.

As for this clonotype: A much bigger clone sits one base away, suggesting this may be a read error. The chain is built from TRBV5-1 and TRBJ1-5; tentatively, D is TRBD1 (5 bases). From germline, CDR1 is SGHRS and CDR2 YFSETQ. The CDR3 has 15 residues. CDR3 DNA sequence: TGCGCCAGCAGCTTGGATGTTCAGGGATCCCAGCCCCAGAATTTT. Its protein is CASSLDVQGSQPQNF.

This clonotype was counted between two and nine times. V is TRBV28 and J is TRBJ2-7; possibly TRBD2 for D (6 bases). Germline loops: CDR1 MDHEN, CDR2 SYDVKM. This CDR3 region has 17 residues. V was cut by 7 bases and J by 2 bases, with 24 bases left in between. The DNA of the CDR3 is TGTGCCAGCATCCCCCCGCTTAGCACTAGCAGTGCCTACGAGCAGTACTTC. Its translation: CASIPPLSTSSAYEQYF.

This chain joins TRBV28 and TRBJ2-3, with TRBD2 matching 8 bases. The germline V gene encodes CDR1 MDHEN and CDR2 SYDVKM. This CDR3 comprises 17 residues. J was trimmed by 2 bases and V by 3 bases; bases with no gene match: 10. CDR3 protein: CASSFPGSGGTTDTQYF. CDR3 coding DNA: TGTGCCAGCAGTTTCCCAGGGAGCGGGGGTACCACAGATACGCAGTATTTT.

The CDR3 sequence is CASSQGQRTSEQFF. CDR3 DNA: TGTGCCAGCAGCCAAGGACAGCGAACCAGTGAGCAGTTCTTC. The chain has TRBV7-3 and TRBJ2-1; TRBD1 might be the D (6 bases). Trimming took off 5 bases at V and 9 bases at J, with 17 bases between the two ends. Germline-derived CDR1 and CDR2 are SGHTA and FQGTGA. This CDR3 is built from 14 residues.

This clonotype was observed at least ten times. The chain has TRBV2 and TRBJ2-3; D unclear. The ends were cut back, 3 bases at V and 0 bases at J, with 13 bases in the middle. Germline CDR1 SNHLY, CDR2 FYNNEI. The CDR3 is made up of 16 amino acids. CDR3 protein: CASSDSGPVSTDTQYF. The CDR3 DNA reads as TGTGCCAGCAGTGACTCCGGCCCAGTCAGCACAGATACGCAGTATTTT. Full variable domain (outside the CDR3, taken from reference TRBV2 and TRBJ2-3): EPEVTQTPSHQVTQMGQEVILRCVPISNHLYFYWYRQILGQKVEFLVSFYNNEISEKSEIFDDQFSVERPDGSNFTLKIRSTKLEDSAMYFCASSDSGPVSTDTQYFGPGTRLTVL.

As concerns this clonotype: Since a much larger clone is just one base distant, this may be a read error. J is TRBJ2-5 and V is TRBV7-2; D is ambiguous. Germline V gene lookup returns CDR1 SGHTA and CDR2 FQGNSA. There are 13 residues in the CDR3. CDR3 amino acids: CASSFDRQESQYF. The CDR3 coding sequence is TGTGCCAGCAGCTTCGACCGACAAGAGTCCCAGTACTTC. Supplemented by reference TRBV7-2 and TRBJ2-5, the full variable domain reads GAGVSQSPSNKVTEKGKDVELRCDPISGHTALYWYRQSLGQGLEFLIYFQGNSAPDKSGLPSDRFSAERTGGSVSTLTIQRTQQEDSAVYLCASSFDRQESQYFGPGTRLLVL.

The chain links TRBV6-5 to TRBJ2-3; a weak D match, TRBD2 (6 bases). Germline V gene data show CDR1 as MNHEY and CDR2 as SVGAGI. Trimming stripped 2 bases from V and 7 bases from J, with 10 bases between. The CDR3 length is 13 residues. CDR3 sequence (DNA): TGTGCCAGCAGTTACGGAGGGTATCATACGCAGTATTTT. Encoded protein: CASSYGGYHTQYF.

This clonotype was observed at least ten times. The chain couples TRBV5-1 to TRBJ2-2; a possible D gene is TRBD2 (6 bases). Trimming cost V 4 bases and J 5 bases, with 9 bases left between them. The germline V gene has CDR1 SGHRS and CDR2 YFSETQ. The length of the CDR3 is 13 residues. For the CDR3, the DNA is TGCGCCAGCAGCCCGGAGGGGACCGGGGAGCTGTTTTTT. This codes for CASSPEGTGELFF.

The V and J genes are TRBV12-3 or TRBV12-4 and TRBJ2-5; the D is unclear. This CDR3 spans 14 amino acids. V lost 1 base and J lost 1, with 7 bases in between. CDR3 in DNA: TGTGCCAGCAGTTTAGTTCCGGGCCAAGAGACCCAGTACTTC. Translating it yields CASSLVPGQETQYF.

This clonotype was seen only a few times. This sequence joins TRBV5-1 and TRBJ2-5; D remains ambiguous. This CDR3 has 15 residues. Trimming left V 1 base short and J 0 bases short, with 10 bases between. Germline CDR1 is SGHRS and CDR2 is YFSETQ. The CDR3: CASSLNLPDQETQYF. The CDR3 DNA reads TGCGCCAGCAGCTTGAATCTTCCTGACCAAGAGACCCAGTACTTC. The full variable domain, with the rest looked up from reference TRBV5-1 and TRBJ2-5, is KAGVTQTPRYLIKTRGQQVTLSCSPISGHRSVSWYQQTPGQGLQFLFEYFSETQRNKGNFPGRFSGRQFSNSRSEMNVSTLELGDSALYLCASSLNLPDQETQYFGPGTRLLVL.

This clonotype has ten or more counts. The chain couples TRBV5-5 to TRBJ1-1; D uncertain. From germline, CDR1 is SGHKS and CDR2 YYEKEE (reference sequence). The CDR3 is made up of 14 amino acids. Deletions cut 0 bases from V and 1 base from J, with 7 bases between. CDR3 DNA: TGTGCCAGCAGCTTGGTCCCAGGGAACACTGAAGCTTTCTTT. Translation gives CASSLVPGNTEAFF.

Many counts were recorded for this clonotype. This sequence joins TRBV10-3 and TRBJ2-1, with 8 bases aligning to TRBD2. Germline loops: CDR1 ENHRY, CDR2 SYGVKD. V was pared by 1 base and J by 8 bases, with 13 bases of the junction left unmatched. This CDR3 comprises 17 residues. The chain's CDR3 is CAISEFFTSGSEDEQFF. The CDR3 DNA is TGTGCCATCAGTGAGTTCTTTACTAGCGGATCGGAGGATGAGCAGTTCTTC.

This clonotype showed up many times. The CDR3 DNA reads as TGCGCCAGCAGCCAAGAAAGCGAGCTCACTGAAGCTTTCTTT. Translation: CASSQESELTEAFF. The V and J genes are TRBV4-3 and TRBJ1-1; D is ambiguous. The ends were cut back, 0 bases at V and 4 bases at J, with 9 bases in the middle. Germline CDR1 is LGHNA and CDR2 is YSLEER. The CDR3 contains 14 residues.

In this sample, this clonotype turned up many times. This chain connects TRBV27 to TRBJ1-1; possibly TRBD1 for D (5 bases). This CDR3 region has 14 residues. V was clipped by 1 base and J by 5 bases, with 11 bases between them. The germline CDR1 and CDR2 sequences are MNHEY and SMNVEV (reference sequence). The CDR3: CASSLWGDRTEAFF. Here the CDR3 DNA reads TGTGCCAGCAGTTTATGGGGGGATCGGACTGAAGCTTTCTTT.

The chain combines TRBV4-1 with TRBJ2-1; no clear D. The length of the CDR3 is 18 residues. With 1 base removed from V and 0 bases from J, the gap between germline ends came to 16 bases. Germline V gene lookup returns CDR1 MGHRA and CDR2 YSYEKL. CDR3 region: CASSQVIYLGSSYNEQFF. The CDR3, as DNA: TGCGCCAGCAGCCAAGTTATCTACCTTGGCAGCTCCTACAATGAGCAGTTCTTC.